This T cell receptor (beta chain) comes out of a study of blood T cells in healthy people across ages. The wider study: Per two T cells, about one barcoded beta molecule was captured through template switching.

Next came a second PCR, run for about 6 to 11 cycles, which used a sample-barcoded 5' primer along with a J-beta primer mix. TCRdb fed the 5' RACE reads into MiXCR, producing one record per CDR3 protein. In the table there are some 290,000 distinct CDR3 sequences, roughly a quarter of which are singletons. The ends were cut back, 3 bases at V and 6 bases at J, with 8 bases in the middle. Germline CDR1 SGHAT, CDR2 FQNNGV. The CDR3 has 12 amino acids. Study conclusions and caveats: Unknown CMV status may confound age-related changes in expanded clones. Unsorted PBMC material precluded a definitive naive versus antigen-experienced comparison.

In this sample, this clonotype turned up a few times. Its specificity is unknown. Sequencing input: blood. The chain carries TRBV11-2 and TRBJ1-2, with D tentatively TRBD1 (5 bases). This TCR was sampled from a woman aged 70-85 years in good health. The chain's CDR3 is CASSFQGNGYTF. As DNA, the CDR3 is TGTGCCAGCAGCTTCCAGGGAAATGGCTACACCTTC.